A single sample is the source of the 27 T cell receptor beta chains below, sequenced in a study of T cells in Graves' hyperthyroidism and ophthalmopathy (dated by TCRdb to between 2018 and 2021). Libraries were built with multiplex PCR. Reads for this sample came from an Illumina HiSeq 2000. The TCR beta CDR3 regions were amplified from RNA transcripts. The first round of RT-PCR for the TCR CDR3 was performed with the HTBI primer set and the Qiagen OneStep RT-PCR kit. The public reads were reanalyzed by TCRdb: fastp trimming at Q25, MiXCR alignment, in-frame beta chains only. Each entry merges the rows of one CDR3 protein and shows their most common DNA and genes. The sample table holds approximately 490,000 distinct CDR3 sequences, of which less than 25% were seen once. About 53% of the sample is taken by the ten largest. The sequencing input was blood. The receptor source for this set is a woman in her 70s with Graves' ophthalmopathy.

This clonotype was recorded at least ten times. The chain employs TRBV10-3 and TRBJ2-1, with 7 bases lining up with TRBD2. V was pared by 0 bases and J by 6 bases, with 11 bases of the junction left unmatched. The CDR3 totals 17 residues. Germline V CDR1 and CDR2: ENHRY, SYGVKD. CDR3 sequence: CAISESFSAGEGNEQFF. The CDR3 DNA follows: TGTGCCATCAGTGAGTCATTTAGTGCGGGAGAGGGCAATGAGCAGTTCTTC.

The rearrangement uses TRBV27 and TRBJ1-2; D not resolved. The CDR3 has 11 amino acids. CDR1 and CDR2 (germline): MNHEY, SMNVEV (reference sequence). Trimming took off 2 bases at V and 7 bases at J, with 5 bases between the two ends. DNA for the CDR3: TGTGCCAGCAGTTTAAAGCCTGGCTACACCTTC. Amino acids: CASSLKPGYTF.

This clonotype was observed at least ten times. This chain links TRBV7-2 with TRBJ2-7, with D perhaps assigned TRBD1 or TRBD2 (5 bases each). V shed 1 base and J shed 2 bases, with 12 bases lying between them. The CDR3 loop spans 15 amino acids. Per germline, CDR1 SGHTA and CDR2 FQGNSA. In nucleotides, the CDR3 is TGTGCCAGCAGCTTAGAGGGACGTACGACCTACGAGCAGTACTTC. Translated, it gives CASSLEGRTTYEQYF.

This clonotype was observed many times. This sequence joins TRBV6-1 and TRBJ2-3; TRBD1 is a possible D gene (6 bases). Trimming removed 4 bases from V and 3 bases from J, with 8 bases in between. Looked up from germline, CDR1 is MNHNS and CDR2 is SASEGT. The CDR3 spans 13 residues. The CDR3 sequence: CASSAQGTDTQYF. Here the CDR3 DNA reads TGTGCCAGCAGTGCCCAGGGGACAGATACGCAGTATTTT.

This clonotype occurred many times. V usage is TRBV28 and J usage is TRBJ2-2; TRBD2 might be the D (6 bases). Deletions cut 6 bases from V and 1 base from J, with 12 bases between. Germline V gene lookup returns CDR1 MDHEN and CDR2 SYDVKM. CDR3 length: 15 residues. The CDR3 region has the DNA TGTGCCAGCAGAGCCGGGACTCAGAACACCGGGGAGCTGTTTTTT. Translation gives CASRAGTQNTGELFF.

The chain links TRBV3-1 to TRBJ2-3, with D perhaps matching TRBD1 (6 bases). V lost 0 bases and J 1 base, leaving 11 bases between the germline ends. Germline CDR1 reads LGHDT; CDR2 reads YNNKEL (reference sequence). The CDR3 totals 16 residues. The CDR3 DNA reads TGTGCCAGCAGCCAAGACGGCAGGGGTGGCACAGATACGCAGTATTTT. It codes for CASSQDGRGGTDTQYF.

This clonotype occurred many times. The chain couples TRBV24-1 to TRBJ2-7; D unresolved. This CDR3 spans 13 amino acids. V shed 2 bases and J shed 3 bases, with 7 bases lying between them. Germline V gives CDR1 KGHDR, CDR2 SFDVKD. Here the CDR3 DNA reads TGTGCCACCAGTGATTCGCTCGACTACGAGCAGTACTTC. Translated: CATSDSLDYEQYF.

A note on this clonotype: This may be a read error, as it is one base from a much larger clone. V is TRBV7-2 and J is TRBJ2-3, with D tentatively TRBD2 (6 bases). Trimming shortened V by 0 bases and J by 4 bases, and 11 bases separated the two germline ends. The CDR3 totals 15 residues. CDR1 is SGHTA, CDR2 FQGNSA, per germline. CDR3 coding DNA: TGTGCCAGCAGCTTAGCGGCCGGAGGGGCAGATACGCAGTATTTT. Protein: CASSLAAGGADTQYF.

This clonotype was seen once. The rearrangement links TRBV6-9 to TRBJ1-1; D is undetermined. CDR3 length: 16 amino acids. Trimming took off 4 bases at V and 6 bases at J, with 21 bases between the two ends. Germline V gene lookup returns CDR1 MNHGY and CDR2 SVAAGI. CDR3 bases: TGTGCCAGCAGTTTGGTGGGTGGTCTGGGATCGCCTGAAGCTTTCTTT. Amino acid sequence: CASSLVGGLGSPEAFF.

V and J are TRBV24-1 and TRBJ2-2, with D unresolved. The CDR3 totals 13 residues. From germline, CDR1 is KGHDR and CDR2 SFDVKD. The V end lost 1 base, the J end lost 10 bases, and 9 bases lay between the germline ends. The CDR3 loop reads CATSDFTAAELFF. Here the CDR3 DNA reads TGTGCCACCAGTGATTTTACAGCAGCGGAGCTGTTTTTT.

This clonotype was recorded at least ten times. This sequence joins TRBV2 and TRBJ1-2; 7 bases fit TRBD1. The germline gives CDR1 SNHLY, CDR2 FYNNEI. There are 12 residues in the CDR3. V trimming: 7 bases; J trimming: 4 bases; junction bases outside the gene matches: 3. CDR3 sequence reads: CASTRDSYGYTF. DNA of the CDR3: TGTGCCAGCACCCGGGACAGCTATGGCTACACCTTC.

In this sample, this clonotype turned up a few times. The chain is built from TRBV29-1 and TRBJ1-4, with TRBD1 as a possible D gene (5 bases). The CDR3 has 13 residues. Germline V lookup: CDR1 SQVTM, CDR2 ANQGSEA. V lost 5 bases, J lost 4 bases, and 11 bases lay in between. CDR3 DNA: TGCAGCGTTCGGCGGGGCAGTAATGAAAAACTGTTTTTT. Its translation: CSVRRGSNEKLFF.

V is TRBV4-1 and J is TRBJ2-7, with a possible D match to TRBD2 (5 bases). CDR3 length: 14 residues. Per germline, CDR1 MGHRA and CDR2 YSYEKL. V lost 1 base to trimming and J lost 3 bases, with 10 bases between them. The CDR3 reads CASSQARGSYEQYF. The CDR3 coding sequence is TGCGCCAGCAGCCAAGCACGGGGAAGCTACGAGCAGTACTTC.

The V call is TRBV5-1, the J call TRBJ1-1, with D uncertain. This CDR3 contains 14 residues. The V gene's germline CDR1 is SGHRS and CDR2 YFSETQ. Trimming took 0 bases from V and 0 from J, leaving 6 bases between them. CDR3 region: CASSLVDLNTEAFF. The CDR3 region has the DNA TGCGCCAGCAGCTTGGTGGATCTGAACACTGAAGCTTTCTTT.

This clonotype was seen more than once but under ten times. The rearrangement links TRBV12-5 to TRBJ2-2, with unresolved D. The germline V gene has CDR1 LGHNT and CDR2 FRNRAP. The CDR3 has 14 residues. The V gene lost 5 bases and the J gene lost 9 bases, with 16 bases spanning the gap. The CDR3, as DNA: TGTGCTAGTGGTGTCACACGAATGGAGCGGGAGCTGTTTTTT. Translation gives CASGVTRMERELFF.

This clonotype was found a few times. The chain recombines TRBV20-1 with TRBJ1-2, with 8 bases matching TRBD1. This CDR3 has 15 amino acids. V was pared by 6 bases and J by 7 bases, with 16 bases of the junction left unmatched. Germline V lookup: CDR1 DFQATT, CDR2 SNEGSKA (reference sequence). In DNA, the CDR3 is TGCAGTGCCGTCAAAGGACAGGGTCTAATTGGTGGCTACACCTTC. This sequence encodes CSAVKGQGLIGGYTF.

The chain recombines TRBV7-9 with TRBJ2-1; weak D call: TRBD1 (6 bases). The CDR3 length is 17 residues. V dropped 5 bases and J dropped 0 bases, with 17 bases sitting between them. Looked up from germline, CDR1 is SEHNR and CDR2 is FQNEAQ (reference sequence). The CDR3 spells CASSPTQGRSSYNEQFF. The CDR3 DNA follows: TGTGCCAGCAGCCCAACACAGGGACGGAGCTCCTACAATGAGCAGTTCTTC.

This clonotype was detected only a few times. The genes are TRBV5-8 and TRBJ2-3; TRBD2 agrees at 8 bases. The CDR3 consists of 15 residues. J gave up 5 bases and V 2 bases, and 7 bases lay outside the gene matches. Per germline, CDR1 SGHTS and CDR2 YDEGEE. The CDR3 nucleotides are TGTGCCAGCAGCTTAGGAGCGGGAGCGGTAGATACGCAGTATTTT. Its translation is CASSLGAGAVDTQYF.

The chain has TRBV5-1 and TRBJ2-7, with D possibly TRBD2 on 6 matching bases. Germline V gene sequence: CDR1 SGHRS, CDR2 YFSETQ. The CDR3 loop spans 15 amino acids. Trimming took 5 bases from V and 3 from J, leaving 18 bases between them. The CDR3 reads CASREGTPRVYEQYF. CDR3 nucleotides: TGCGCCAGCAGAGAGGGGACTCCCCGCGTCTACGAGCAGTACTTC.

This clonotype was counted a few times. The chain links TRBV18 to TRBJ2-2; D remains unclear. The CDR3 is 14 amino acids. CDR1 KGHSH and CDR2 LQKENI come from the germline V gene. The ends were cut back, 3 bases at V and 1 base at J, with 6 bases in the middle. CDR3 DNA sequence: TGTGCCAGCTCACCTTGGGTGAACACCGGGGAGCTGTTTTTT. Protein product: CASSPWVNTGELFF.

This clonotype came up a few times. This chain links TRBV29-1 with TRBJ2-1, with 13 positions matching TRBD2. Germline V gene lookup returns CDR1 SQVTM and CDR2 ANQGSEA. J lost 6 bases, V lost 7 bases, and 9 bases had no gene match. The CDR3 contains 15 residues. The CDR3 DNA follows: TGCAGCGCTCAACTAGCGGGAGGGAATCCCAATGAGCAGTTCTTC. Translated, it gives CSAQLAGGNPNEQFF.

V gene TRBV5-1 combines with J gene TRBJ1-3; D is ambiguous. The V gene's germline CDR1 is SGHRS and CDR2 YFSETQ. Trimming took off 0 bases at V and 4 bases at J, with 2 bases between the two ends. The CDR3 contains 12 residues. CDR3 sequence (DNA): TGCGCCAGCAGCTTGGAGGGAAACACCATATATTTT. Amino acids: CASSLEGNTIYF.

This clonotype was seen a few times. The chain carries TRBV19 and TRBJ2-7; D might be TRBD1 (6 bases). The germline V and J ends were trimmed by 6 bases and 0 bases, with 15 bases remaining between them. The CDR3 extends over 15 amino acids. CDR1 and CDR2 (germline): LNHDA, SQIVND (reference sequence). CDR3 sequence: CASSDVGTLSYEQYF. The CDR3 DNA follows: TGTGCCAGTAGCGACGTTGGGACACTCTCCTACGAGCAGTACTTC.

This clonotype was picked up a small number of times. The chain joins TRBV6-5 to TRBJ1-2; 7 bases map to TRBD1. Germline V CDR1 and CDR2: MNHEY, SVGAGI. The CDR3 is made up of 15 amino acids. J lost 5 bases, V lost 0 bases, and 6 bases had no gene match. Here the CDR3 DNA reads TGTGCCAGCAGTTACTCGACAGGGCAGGGGTATGGCTACACCTTC. It is translated as CASSYSTGQGYGYTF.

This clonotype was observed many times. The J gene is TRBJ2-1, the V gene TRBV3-1; TRBD2 might be the D (5 bases). CDR1 is LGHDT and CDR2 is YNNKEL in the germline V gene (reference sequence). V lost 0 bases and J lost 6, with 12 bases in between. The CDR3 is 15 amino acids. The CDR3 DNA sequence: TGTGCCAGCAGCCAAGATAGTCGTGCGGGCAATGAGCAGTTCTTC. Amino acid sequence: CASSQDSRAGNEQFF.

V is TRBV2 and J is TRBJ1-5; the match to TRBD1 covers 7 bases. Trimming cost V 7 bases and J 3 bases; bases outside gene matches: 6. CDR1 is SNHLY and CDR2 is FYNNEI in the germline V gene. The CDR3 loop spans 14 amino acids. CDR3 amino acids: CASTFDRVNQPQHF. The CDR3 DNA reads TGTGCCAGCACATTCGACAGGGTCAATCAGCCCCAGCATTTT.

The chain carries TRBV19 and TRBJ2-3, with TRBD1 identical over 7 bases. Per germline, CDR1 LNHDA and CDR2 SQIVND (reference sequence). The length of the CDR3 is 14 residues. J gave up 4 bases and V 10 bases, and 11 bases lay outside the gene matches. This CDR3 is CATGTAWVADTQYF. CDR3 DNA sequence: TGTGCCACCGGGACAGCTTGGGTAGCAGATACGCAGTATTTT.